What follows are 13 T cell receptor beta chains derived from one specimen sequenced in a study of blood T cell repertoires in COVID-19. Data came from immunoSEQ multiplex PCR; TCRdb stores just in-frame clones and leaves some out. Here the sample spans 65,000 to 70,000 clones, over 65% being singletons. Sequencing input: peripheral blood. The receptor set was obtained from a human donor in a cohort sampled during active COVID-19.

The CDR3, as DNA: TGTGCCAGCAGCCAAGAAGGGGCCTCGATCTATGGCTACACCTTC. It codes for CASSQEGASIYGYTF. The chain recombines TRBV3-1 (or the pseudogene TRBV3-2) with TRBJ1-2; tentative D call: TRBD1 (5 bases). Trimming cost V 0 bases and J 4 bases, with 12 bases left between them. The CDR3 totals 15 residues. The V gene's germline CDR1 is LGHDT and CDR2 YNNKEL (reference sequence).

On this clone: Just one base apart from a much larger clone, this may be a read error. The chain joins TRBV11-2 to TRBJ2-2; the match to TRBD1 covers 7 bases. CDR1 is SGHAT, CDR2 FQNNGV, per germline. J gave up 0 bases and V 5 bases, and 3 bases lay outside the gene matches. CDR3 length: 15 amino acids. CDR3 sequence reads: CASSPGTANTGELFF. Here the CDR3 DNA reads TGTGCCAGCAGCCCCGGGACAGCGAACACCGGGGAGCTGTTTTTT.

The chain joins TRBV7-2 to TRBJ2-3, with 8 bases identical to TRBD2. V lost 0 bases and J lost 5; bases outside the gene matches: 4. This CDR3 comprises 15 residues. Germline values: CDR1 SGHTA, CDR2 FQGNSA. The CDR3 DNA is TGTGCCAGCAGCTTAGCCGGGGGGGCCGGAGATACGCAGTATTTT. Translated: CASSLAGGAGDTQYF.

This clone appeared a single time. This chain connects TRBV28 to TRBJ1-1; D not resolved. The CDR3 runs to 14 residues. Germline CDR1 is MDHEN and CDR2 is SYDVKM. Trimming left V 5 bases short and J 1 base short, with 11 bases between. CDR3 nucleotide sequence: TGTGCCAGCAGTGGCATGCGGAGGAACACTGAAGCTTTCTTT. Translating gives CASSGMRRNTEAFF.

V and J are TRBV25-1 and TRBJ2-5; tentative D call: TRBD2 (5 bases). V shed 2 bases and J shed 2 bases, with 12 bases lying between them. The germline gives CDR1 MGHDK, CDR2 SYGVNS. This CDR3 has 15 residues. This CDR3 reads CASSEDGGPQETQYF. In DNA form, the CDR3 reads TGTGCCAGCAGTGAAGATGGCGGGCCTCAAGAGACCCAGTACTTC. Looking up the rest from reference TRBV25-1 and TRBJ2-5 gives the full variable domain: EADIYQTPRYLVIGTGKKITLECSQTMGHDKMYWYQQDPGMELHLIHYSYGVNSTEKGDLSSESTVSRIRTEHFPLTLESARPSHTSQYLCASSEDGGPQETQYFGPGTRLLVL.

The gene calls are TRBV21-1 and TRBJ1-5; the DNA was not compared with TRBD1, the D call given in the table. TRBV21-1 is listed as a pseudogene. The CDR3 sequence is 18 residues long. This CDR3 is CASSKLGSGGKRDQPQHF. In nucleotides, the CDR3 is TGTGCCAGCAGCAAATTAGGGTCAGGGGGTAAGAGAGATCAGCCCCAGCATTTT.

This chain uses TRBV14 with TRBJ2-7, with 7 bases matching TRBD2. Germline values: CDR1 SGHDN, CDR2 FVKESK. The CDR3 length is 15 residues. The junction had 13 bases not matched to a gene; V was cut back by 11 bases and J by 0 bases. The CDR3 spells CAPPGYSGVSYEQYF. For the CDR3, the DNA is TGTGCCCCCCCAGGGTACAGCGGGGTCTCCTACGAGCAGTACTTC.

The chain combines TRBV7-2 with TRBJ2-2; 8 nucleotides agree with TRBD2. With 2 bases clipped from V and 0 bases from J, the junction kept 2 bases outside the gene matches. Germline values: CDR1 SGHTA, CDR2 FQGNSA. The CDR3 contains 16 residues. CDR3 sequence reads: CASSLRAGANTGELFF. CDR3 bases: TGTGCCAGCAGCTTACGAGCGGGGGCGAACACCGGGGAGCTGTTTTTT.

The rearrangement joins TRBV6-1 to TRBJ1-2; D is perhaps TRBD1 (5 bases). The V end was cut by 1 base, the J end by 4 bases, with 7 bases between. This CDR3 region has 13 residues. Germline loops: CDR1 MNHNS, CDR2 SASEGT. The DNA of the CDR3 is TGTGCCAGCAGTGAAGGGGGCGGCTATGGCTACACCTTC. This gives the protein CASSEGGGYGYTF.

This clone was found once. The rearrangement links TRBV19 to TRBJ2-5; 9 bases line up with TRBD1. V was clipped by 4 bases and J by 4 bases; unmatched bases: 10. The CDR3 loop spans 16 amino acids. Per germline, CDR1 LNHDA and CDR2 SQIVND (reference sequence). The CDR3: CASSTRQGGSVETQYF. In nucleotides, the CDR3 is TGTGCCAGTAGTACCCGACAGGGGGGGAGCGTAGAGACCCAGTACTTC.

CDR3 coding DNA: TGTGCCAGCAGTTTAAGAGGTACTGAAGCTTTCTTT. This translates into CASSLRGTEAFF. V and J are TRBV12-3 or TRBV12-4 and TRBJ1-1, with no clear D. CDR3 length equals 12 residues. V lost 2 bases, J lost 5 bases, and 6 bases lay in between.

This sequence joins TRBV7-9 and TRBJ2-3; 11 bases are a match to TRBD1. The CDR3 covers 16 residues. Germline CDR1 reads SEHNR; CDR2 reads FQNEAQ (reference sequence). Trimming at V came to 6 bases and at J to 5 bases, leaving 10 bases not matched to a gene. CDR3 sequence: CASSRGTGGLGDTQYF. The DNA of the CDR3 is TGTGCCAGCAGTCGTGGGACAGGGGGTTTAGGAGATACGCAGTATTTT.

In this sample, this clone turned up a few times. The V gene is TRBV7-9, the J gene TRBJ1-5, with D possibly being TRBD1 (6 bases). The CDR3 is 14 amino acids. Trimming cost V 5 bases and J 4 bases, with 12 bases left between them. Germline values: CDR1 SEHNR, CDR2 FQNEAQ (reference sequence). The CDR3 DNA reads TGTGCCAGCAGCGACGGACAGCAGAATCAGCCCCAGCATTTT. Translating it yields CASSDGQQNQPQHF.